This TCR beta chain was profiled in a study of blood T cells in healthy people across ages. Germline CDR1 reads SGDLS; CDR2 reads YYNGEE. The CDR3 has 15 amino acids. Trimming took 0 bases from V and 4 from J, leaving 11 bases between them. With a J-beta primer mix and a sample-barcoded 5' primer, a second PCR ran 7 to 11 cycles. A single record per CDR3 protein comes from TCRdb applying MiXCR to the 5' RACE reads. The table has around 1,500,000 distinct CDR3 sequences, around 42% seen once. Isolating PBMCs gave at least 6 million of these cells per sample. Notes on the study in general: In older individuals, TCR beta diversity per million T cells was lower, falling roughly linearly with age.

With regard to this clonotype: Antigen specificity is unknown.

Sequenced: blood. The chain carries TRBV9 and TRBJ2-1; D perhaps matches TRBD2 (7 bases). The sequence was obtained from a woman younger than 30 in good health. CDR3 region: CASSVEGGIYNEQFF. Here the CDR3 DNA reads TGTGCCAGCAGCGTAGAGGGGGGGATTTACAATGAGCAGTTCTTC.